Presented here are 24 T cell receptor beta chains from one specimen sequenced in a study of T cell clonality in common variable immunodeficiency (dated by TCRdb to between 2015 and 2016). The study at large found these results: Fewer deletions and N-nucleotide insertions were reportedly observed in CVID TCRbeta sequences, and highly modified clones with 13 or more V deletions were reportedly absent from CVID TCRbeta sequences.

The library came from the immunoSEQ multiplex PCR assay. TCRdb's version of the immuneACCESS table is confined to in-frame rearrangements and falls short of the full clone set. An unresolved V gene accounts for under half of the shortfall where checked; the remainder is of unknown origin. The data for this sample show over 30,000 clones, each detected more than once. The ten largest clonotypes hold around 7% of the sample. Their target antigens are unknown. The specimen was peripheral blood mononuclear cells. Receptor source: a human donor with common variable immunodeficiency.

This clone was observed a few times. The read ends 3 residues early relative to the CDR3; the germline J gene fills the gap. The J gene is TRBJ1-6, the V gene TRBV5-1; 11 nucleotides match TRBD1. CDR1 is SGHRS, CDR2 YFSETQ, per germline. The CDR3 runs to 14 residues. With 3 bases clipped from V and 7 bases from J, the junction kept 0 bases outside the gene matches. CDR3 DNA, as far as it was read: TGCGCCAGCAGCTGGGACAGGGGGAATTCACCC. Its translation: CASSWDRGNSP. In full, the CDR3 is CASSWDRGNSPLHF.

This clone was seen a handful of times. The CDR3 end is not reached by the read, which stops 3 residues before it; the germline J gene fills it in. V is TRBV20-1 and J is TRBJ2-5; D remains ambiguous. Trimming left V 0 bases short and J 1 base short, with 9 bases between. Looked up from germline, CDR1 is DFQATT and CDR2 is SNEGSKA (reference sequence). This CDR3 contains 14 residues. The part of the CDR3 DNA that was read is TGCAGTGCTAGAGATGTGAACAGCCAAGAGACC. This translates into CSARDVNSQET. The full CDR3 protein is CSARDVNSQETQYF.

This clone is labeled as medium-sized. The CDR3 extends 3 residues past the end of the read, so its final part is completed from the germline J gene. V usage is TRBV11-3 and J usage is TRBJ1-2; tentative D call: TRBD1 (6 bases). Germline CDR1 and CDR2: SGHNT and YENEEA. The CDR3 spans 15 residues. The germline V and J ends were trimmed by 5 bases and 4 bases, with 17 bases remaining between them. CDR3 residues: CASSQLGQNSYGYTF. The sequenced part of the CDR3 DNA is TGTGCCAGCAGCCAGCTGGGACAAAACTCCTATGGC.

As concerns this clone: The CDR3 goes on 3 residues after the read ends, and that part is filled in from the germline J gene. The chain joins TRBV20-1 to TRBJ1-1, with D maybe TRBD1 (6 bases). Germline assignment: CDR1 DFQATT and CDR2 SNEGSKA (reference sequence). Trimming pared 5 bases from V and 7 bases from J, leaving 14 bases between. The CDR3 sequence is 12 residues long. Partial CDR3 DNA: TGCAGTGCTCGCTCAGGGGTACTTGAA. Translation: CSARSGVLE. In full, the CDR3 is CSARSGVLEAFF.

Only a few counts were recorded for this clone. The read falls 3 residues short of the CDR3 end, and the missing part is taken from the germline J gene. The J gene is TRBJ2-3, the V gene TRBV6-1; TRBD2 matches at 8 bases. This CDR3 comprises 14 residues. The germline V gene has CDR1 MNHNS and CDR2 SASEGT. The V and J ends lost 3 bases and 2 bases, in that order; junction bases with no gene match: 1. CDR3 loop: CASSDSGTTDTQYF. The CDR3 DNA, read in part, is TGTGCCAGCAGTGATAGCGGGACCACAGATACG.

For this clone: Since a far larger clone is one base different, this is likely a read error. The read terminates 3 residues before the CDR3 end, so the remaining end is supplied by the germline J gene. The chain links TRBV30 to TRBJ2-4; 9 bases line up with TRBD1. Per the germline V gene, CDR1 is GTSNPN and CDR2 is SVGIG (reference sequence). The CDR3 covers 15 residues. With V trimmed by 8 bases and J by 2 bases, 10 bases remained unmatched. CDR3 sequence: CAGVTGGKTKNIQYF. Partial CDR3 DNA: TGTGCCGGGGTGACAGGGGGTAAAACCAAAAACATT. Using reference TRBV30 and TRBJ2-4 for the parts outside the CDR3, the full variable domain is SQTIHQWPATLVQPVGSPLSLECTVEGTSNPNLYWYRQAAGRGLQLLFYSVGIGQISSEVPQNLSASRPQDRQFILSSKKLLLSDSGFYLCAGVTGGKTKNIQYFGAGTRLSVL.

This clone was counted ten times or more. This may come from a read error, since a much larger clone is one base off. From the germline J gene comes the end of the CDR3, since the read stops 3 residues before it. The rearrangement links TRBV14 to TRBJ2-5, with D uncertain. Germline V lookup: CDR1 SGHDN, CDR2 FVKESK. The CDR3 spans 12 residues. V was shortened by 4 bases and J by 5 bases, with 8 bases between the two germline ends. CDR3 region: CASSPGRETQYF. The covered CDR3 bases are TGTGCCAGCAGCCCAGGCCGGGAGACC.

Points on this clone: The read halts 3 residues ahead of the CDR3 end, with the missing end drawn from the germline J gene. This rearrangement joins TRBV2 to TRBJ2-5; 10 positions match TRBD2. The CDR3 has 16 residues. In germline, CDR1 is SNHLY, CDR2 FYNNEI. With V trimmed by 7 bases and J by 5 bases, 13 bases remained unmatched. CDR3 in amino acids: CASKRREREGRETQYF. CDR3 bases read: TGTGCCAGCAAACGGAGGGAGCGGGAGGGCCGGGAGACC. The variable domain in full, completed from reference TRBV2 and TRBJ2-5, reads EPEVTQTPSHQVTQMGQEVILRCVPISNHLYFYWYRQILGQKVEFLVSFYNNEISEKSEIFDDQFSVERPDGSNFTLKIRSTKLEDSAMYFCASKRREREGRETQYFGPGTRLLVL.

About this clone itself: Sequencing ends 3 residues short of the CDR3 end; the germline J gene provides the rest. The chain joins TRBV2 to TRBJ2-5; D might be TRBD2 (6 bases). Trimming pared 4 bases from V and 0 bases from J, leaving 9 bases between. CDR1 is SNHLY and CDR2 is FYNNEI in the germline V gene. The CDR3 sequence is 14 residues long. The CDR3 protein is CASSVRTNQETQYF. The part of the CDR3 DNA that was read is TGTGCCAGCAGTGTGCGGACTAACCAAGAGACC.

This clone has ten or more counts. The CDR3 end lies 3 residues beyond the end of the read and is filled in from the germline J gene. The chain employs TRBV7-9 and TRBJ1-2; 7 nucleotides align to TRBD1. The CDR3 contains 15 residues. Germline-derived CDR1 and CDR2 are SEHNR and FQNEAQ (reference sequence). The V and J ends lost 5 bases and 1 base, in that order; junction bases with no gene match: 7. The CDR3 here is CASSAGQRINYGYTF. CDR3 DNA (partial): TGTGCCAGCAGCGCGGGACAGCGCATTAACTATGGC.

This clone was found many times. The read falls 3 residues short of the CDR3 end, and the missing part is taken from the germline J gene. The chain uses TRBV7-9 and TRBJ2-3; D gene uncertain. The V end was cut by 4 bases, the J end by 2 bases, with 4 bases between. The CDR3 has 12 amino acids. Germline V CDR1 and CDR2: SEHNR, FQNEAQ (reference sequence). The CDR3 bases that were read are TGTGCCAGCAGCTCTTTCACAGATACG. It is translated as CASSSFTDT. The whole CDR3 is CASSSFTDTQYF.

Many counts were recorded for this clone. Coverage ceases 3 residues before the CDR3 finishes, and the germline J gene fills in the end. This sequence joins TRBV13 and TRBJ2-7, with a possible D match to TRBD1 (6 bases). This CDR3 is 15 amino acids long. Per germline, CDR1 PRHDT and CDR2 FYEKMQ (reference sequence). V was clipped by 6 bases and J by 3 bases, with 18 bases between them. The sequenced part of the CDR3 DNA is TGTGCCAGCAGGAACCAGGGGTCCCGAGGCTACGAG. It codes for CASRNQGSRGYE. The CDR3 reads in full as CASRNQGSRGYEQYF. The full variable domain, in which reference TRBV13 and TRBJ2-7 provide the parts outside the CDR3, is AAGVIQSPRHLIKEKRETATLKCYPIPRHDTVYWYQQGPGQDPQFLISFYEKMQSDKGSIPDRFSAQQFSDYHSELNMSSLELGDSALYFCASRNQGSRGYEQYFGPGTRLTVT.

A note on this clone: The read ends 3 residues early relative to the CDR3; the germline J gene fills the gap. V usage is TRBV19 and J usage is TRBJ2-6; tentative D call: TRBD2 (5 bases). Trimming removed 10 bases at V and 0 bases at J, with 7 bases between. CDR1 is LNHDA, CDR2 SQIVND, per germline (reference sequence). The length of the CDR3 is 13 residues. This CDR3 is CATADSGANVLTF. CDR3 DNA (partial): TGTGCCACAGCGGACTCTGGGGCCAACGTC.

This clone was picked up many times. The CDR3 loop reads CASSLAYRGGYGYTF. The covered CDR3 bases are TGTGCCAGCAGCTTAGCTTACAGGGGCGGCTATGGC. The chain joins TRBV7-8 to TRBJ1-2; 7 nucleotides align to TRBD1. The read ends 3 residues before the CDR3 terminus; that terminus is restored from the germline J gene. V lost 0 bases and J lost 4; bases outside the gene matches: 5. Per the germline V gene, CDR1 is SGHVS and CDR2 is FQNEAQ. The CDR3 has 15 amino acids.

This clone has more than one count but fewer than ten. The observed sequence ends 3 residues before the CDR3 terminus, with the missing tail filled in from the germline J gene. Other nucleotide sequences from this sample produce the same CDR3. The V and J genes are TRBV19 and TRBJ2-1; TRBD2 aligns across 11 bases. V shed 2 bases, J shed 7 bases, and the junction held 7 bases outside the gene matches. The length of the CDR3 is 16 residues. The germline gives CDR1 LNHDA, CDR2 SQIVND (reference sequence). CDR3 region: CASSIRGSGRANEQFF. CDR3 bases read: TGTGCCAGTAGTATAAGAGGTAGCGGGAGGGCTAATGAG.

This clone was seen repeatedly, ten times or more. The CDR3 end lies 3 residues beyond the end of the read and is filled in from the germline J gene. V is TRBV19 and J is TRBJ2-1; D uncertain. The CDR3 contains 15 residues. V lost 6 bases and J 0 bases, leaving 12 bases between the germline ends. From germline, CDR1 is LNHDA and CDR2 SQIVND (reference sequence). The DNA read from the CDR3 is TGTGCCAGTAGCGAGAACTCTCGCTCCTACAATGAG. Translation: CASSENSRSYNE. The CDR3 in full is CASSENSRSYNEQFF. Using reference TRBV19 and TRBJ2-1 for the parts outside the CDR3, the full variable domain is DGGITQSPKYLFRKEGQNVTLSCEQNLNHDAMYWYRQDPGQGLRLIYYSQIVNDFQKGDIAEGYSVSREKKESFPLTVTSAQKNPTAFYLCASSENSRSYNEQFFGPGTRLTVL.

This clone occurred many times. The read is 3 residues too short to cover the CDR3 end, so that end is filled in from the germline J gene. The chain joins TRBV11-2 to TRBJ1-1; tentatively, D is TRBD1 (5 bases). The CDR3 spans 14 residues. V was pared by 0 bases and J by 5 bases, with 10 bases between. Germline V gene lookup returns CDR1 SGHAT and CDR2 FQNNGV. The CDR3 bases that were read are TGTGCCAGCAGCTTAGAAGGGCGGGGGACTGAA. Its translation: CASSLEGRGTE. The CDR3 in its entirety is CASSLEGRGTEAFF. The full variable domain, with the rest looked up from reference TRBV11-2 and TRBJ1-1, is EAGVAQSPRYKIIEKRQSVAFWCNPISGHATLYWYQQILGQGPKLLIQFQNNGVVDDSQLPKDRFSAERLKGVDSTLKIQPAKLEDSAVYLCASSLEGRGTEAFFGQGTRLTVV.

The CDR3 region is CASSLGTGDGSPLHF. The CDR3 bases that were read are TGTGCCAGCAGCTTGGGTACAGGGGACGGTTCACCC. The chain recombines TRBV7-9 with TRBJ1-6, with 7 nucleotides matching TRBD1. The read stops 3 residues short of the end of the CDR3; the missing end is completed from the germline J gene. Germline lookup yields CDR1 SEHNR and CDR2 FQNEAQ (reference sequence). After removal of 3 bases from V and 9 bases from J, the junction contained 8 bases not matched to a gene. The CDR3 consists of 15 residues.

This CDR3 reads CASSQNTGGFDYGYTF. The CDR3 DNA, read in part, is TGTGCCAGCAGTCAAAACACGGGGGGCTTCGACTATGGC. The chain combines TRBV2 with TRBJ1-2; D possibly corresponds to TRBD1 (6 bases). Read sequence stops 3 residues before the CDR3 end, and the germline J gene provides the missing end. The CDR3 is 16 amino acids. V was cut by 5 bases and J by 3 bases, with 19 bases left in between. The V gene's germline CDR1 is SNHLY and CDR2 FYNNEI.

This clone was seen a few times. The CDR3 here is CSAREASGNPYEQYF. CDR3 bases read: TGCAGTGCTAGAGAAGCTAGCGGGAATCCCTACGAG. The J gene is TRBJ2-7, the V gene TRBV20-1, with 9 bases that match TRBD2. The read halts 3 residues ahead of the CDR3 end, with the missing end drawn from the germline J gene. CDR1 is DFQATT and CDR2 is SNEGSKA in the germline V gene (reference sequence). After removal of 0 bases from V and 2 bases from J, the junction contained 5 bases not matched to a gene. There are 15 residues in the CDR3.

This clone was detected many times. With the read ending 3 residues before the CDR3 end, the germline J gene is used to fill in that end. V and J are TRBV12-3 or TRBV12-4 and TRBJ1-5; 10 positions match TRBD1. V lost 5 bases, J lost 6 bases, and 1 base stayed unmatched. This CDR3 contains 13 residues. The CDR3 sequence: CASSRTGGQPQHF. CDR3 bases read: TGTGCCAGCAGTCGGACAGGGGGTCAGCCC.

Worth noting for this clone: The read halts 3 residues ahead of the CDR3 end, with the missing end drawn from the germline J gene. The V and J genes are TRBV7-2 and TRBJ2-7, with TRBD2 matching over 10 bases. Germline V gene data show CDR1 as SGHTA and CDR2 as FQGNSA. The ends lost 1 base at V and 6 bases at J; junction bases unmatched: 6. CDR3 length: 15 amino acids. The CDR3 reads CASSLGGLAGAEQYF. CDR3 bases read: TGTGCCAGCAGCTTAGGAGGGCTAGCGGGAGCCGAG.

This clone was recorded at least ten times. The read terminates 3 residues before the CDR3 end, so the remaining end is supplied by the germline J gene. The chain combines TRBV18 with TRBJ2-1, with a possible D match to TRBD2 (6 bases). Germline V gives CDR1 KGHSH, CDR2 LQKENI. Between the trimmed V and J ends, which lost 6 bases and 0 bases, there was a span of 12 bases. This CDR3 has 15 residues. Here the CDR3 reads CASSGRQSSYNEQFF. Partial CDR3 DNA: TGTGCCAGCTCCGGGAGACAGAGCTCCTACAATGAG.

With respect to this clone: The read stops 3 residues short of the end of the CDR3; the missing end is completed from the germline J gene. The chain is built from TRBV7-9 and TRBJ1-2; possibly TRBD1 for D (6 bases). Per germline, CDR1 SEHNR and CDR2 FQNEAQ (reference sequence). This CDR3 has 13 residues. V lost 5 bases to trimming and J lost 7 bases, with 14 bases between them. Incomplete CDR3 DNA: TGTGCCAGCAGCCCCAGGGGCGCGGGTGGC. Its protein product is CASSPRGAGG. The whole CDR3 sequence reads CASSPRGAGGYTF.